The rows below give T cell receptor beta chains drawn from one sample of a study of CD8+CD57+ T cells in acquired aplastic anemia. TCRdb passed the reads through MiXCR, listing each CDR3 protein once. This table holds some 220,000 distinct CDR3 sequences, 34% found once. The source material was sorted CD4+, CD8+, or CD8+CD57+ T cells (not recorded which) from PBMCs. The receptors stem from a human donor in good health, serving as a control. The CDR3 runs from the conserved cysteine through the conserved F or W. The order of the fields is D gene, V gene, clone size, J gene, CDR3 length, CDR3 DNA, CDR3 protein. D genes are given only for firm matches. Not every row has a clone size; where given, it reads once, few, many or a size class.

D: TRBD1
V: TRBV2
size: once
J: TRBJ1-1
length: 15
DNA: TGTGCCAGCAGCTGGGGAACAGGGGGAGGCGTTGAAGCTTTCTTT
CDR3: CASSWGTGGGVEAFF

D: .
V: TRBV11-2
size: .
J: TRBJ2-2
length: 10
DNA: TGTGCCATCAACACCGGGGAGCTGTTTTTT
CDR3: CAINTGELFF

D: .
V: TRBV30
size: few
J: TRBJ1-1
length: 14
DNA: TGTGCCTGGAGTGACGGGCAGGCGAACACTGAAGCTTTCTTT
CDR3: CAWSDGQANTEAFF

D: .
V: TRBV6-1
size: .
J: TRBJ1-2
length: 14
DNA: TGTGCCAGCAGTAAGGGATCGGGTAACTATGGCTACACCTTC
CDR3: CASSKGSGNYGYTF

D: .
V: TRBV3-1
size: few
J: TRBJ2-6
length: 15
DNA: TGTGCCAGCAGCCATGCAGGGACTGGGGCCAACGTCCTGACTTTC
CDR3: CASSHAGTGANVLTF

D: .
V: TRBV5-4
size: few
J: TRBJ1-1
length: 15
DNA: TGTGCCAGCAGCCGGGGCGGCGGGGAGAACACTGAAGCTTTCTTT
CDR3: CASSRGGGENTEAFF

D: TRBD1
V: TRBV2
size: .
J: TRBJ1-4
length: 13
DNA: TGTGCCGGCAGCCGGACAGGATCCGAAAAGCTGTTTTTT
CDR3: CAGSRTGSEKLFF

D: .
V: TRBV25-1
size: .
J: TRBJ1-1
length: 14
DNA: TGTGCCAGCAGTGAATTGGGGGGGAGCACTGAAGCTTTCTTT
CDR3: CASSELGGSTEAFF

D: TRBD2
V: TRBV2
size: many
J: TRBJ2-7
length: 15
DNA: TGTGCCAGCACTTTAGCGGGAGGCCCCTCCTACGAGCAGTACTTC
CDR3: CASTLAGGPSYEQYF

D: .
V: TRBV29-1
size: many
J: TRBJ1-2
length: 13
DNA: TGCAGCGTTGAACGGCAGCCTAACTATGGCTACACCTTC
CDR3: CSVERQPNYGYTF